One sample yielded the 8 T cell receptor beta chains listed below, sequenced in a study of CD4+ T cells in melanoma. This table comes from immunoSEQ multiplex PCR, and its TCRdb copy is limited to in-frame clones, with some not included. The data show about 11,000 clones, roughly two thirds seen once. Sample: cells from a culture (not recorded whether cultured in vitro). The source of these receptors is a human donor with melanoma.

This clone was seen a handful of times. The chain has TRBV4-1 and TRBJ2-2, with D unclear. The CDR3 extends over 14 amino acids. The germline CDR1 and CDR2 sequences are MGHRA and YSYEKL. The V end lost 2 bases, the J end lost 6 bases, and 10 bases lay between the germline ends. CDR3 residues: CASSQLPRAGELFF. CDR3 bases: TGCGCCAGCAGCCAACTGCCTAGGGCCGGGGAGCTGTTTTTT.

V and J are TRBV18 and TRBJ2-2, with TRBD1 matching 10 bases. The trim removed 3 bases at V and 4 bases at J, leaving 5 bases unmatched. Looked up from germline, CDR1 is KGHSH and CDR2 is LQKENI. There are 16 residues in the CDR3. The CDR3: CASSPLGQGGTGELFF. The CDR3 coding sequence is TGTGCCAGCTCACCCCTCGGACAGGGGGGCACCGGGGAGCTGTTTTTT.

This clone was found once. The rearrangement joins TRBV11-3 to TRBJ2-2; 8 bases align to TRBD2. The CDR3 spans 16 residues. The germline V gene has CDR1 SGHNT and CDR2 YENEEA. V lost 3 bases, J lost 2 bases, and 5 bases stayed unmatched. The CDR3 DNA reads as TGTGCCAGCAGCTTCGGGGCGGGGGGTAACACCGGGGAGCTGTTTTTT. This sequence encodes CASSFGAGGNTGELFF.

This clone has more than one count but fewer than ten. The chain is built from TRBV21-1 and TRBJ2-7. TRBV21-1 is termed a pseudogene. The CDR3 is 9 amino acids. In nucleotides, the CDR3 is TGTGCCAGCAGCATGGGGTCGTACTTC. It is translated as CASSMGSYF.

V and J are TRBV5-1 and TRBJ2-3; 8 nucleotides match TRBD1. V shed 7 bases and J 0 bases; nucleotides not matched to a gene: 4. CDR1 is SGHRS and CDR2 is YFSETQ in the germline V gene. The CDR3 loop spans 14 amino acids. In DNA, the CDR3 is TGCGCCAGCGGCCGACAGGGGAGCACAGATACGCAGTATTTT. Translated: CASGRQGSTDTQYF.

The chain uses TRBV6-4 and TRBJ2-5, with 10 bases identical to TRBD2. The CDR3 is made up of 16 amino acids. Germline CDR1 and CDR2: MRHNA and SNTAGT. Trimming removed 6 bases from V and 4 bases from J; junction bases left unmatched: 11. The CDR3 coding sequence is TGTGCCAGCAGCCGGGGGGCTAGCGGGGGCCGAGAGACCCAGTACTTC. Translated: CASSRGASGGRETQYF.

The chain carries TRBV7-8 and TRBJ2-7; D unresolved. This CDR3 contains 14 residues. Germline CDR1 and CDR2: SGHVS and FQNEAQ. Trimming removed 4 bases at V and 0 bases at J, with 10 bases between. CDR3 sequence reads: CASSYRRNSYEQYF. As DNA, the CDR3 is TGTGCCAGCAGCTACAGACGGAACTCCTACGAGCAGTACTTC. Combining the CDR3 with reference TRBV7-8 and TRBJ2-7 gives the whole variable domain GAGVSQSPRYKVAKRGQDVALRCDPISGHVSLFWYQQALGQGPEFLTYFQNEAQLDKSGLPSDRFFAERPEGSVSTLKIQRTQQEDSAVYLCASSYRRNSYEQYFGPGTRLTVT.

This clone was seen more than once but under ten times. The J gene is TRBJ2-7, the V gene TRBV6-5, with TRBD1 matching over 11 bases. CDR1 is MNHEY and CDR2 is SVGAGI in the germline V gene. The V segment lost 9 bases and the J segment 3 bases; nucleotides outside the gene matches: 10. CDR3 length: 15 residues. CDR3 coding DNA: TGTGCCAGTATACCCGGTGGGACAGGGGGCTACGAGCAGTACTTC. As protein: CASIPGGTGGYEQYF.